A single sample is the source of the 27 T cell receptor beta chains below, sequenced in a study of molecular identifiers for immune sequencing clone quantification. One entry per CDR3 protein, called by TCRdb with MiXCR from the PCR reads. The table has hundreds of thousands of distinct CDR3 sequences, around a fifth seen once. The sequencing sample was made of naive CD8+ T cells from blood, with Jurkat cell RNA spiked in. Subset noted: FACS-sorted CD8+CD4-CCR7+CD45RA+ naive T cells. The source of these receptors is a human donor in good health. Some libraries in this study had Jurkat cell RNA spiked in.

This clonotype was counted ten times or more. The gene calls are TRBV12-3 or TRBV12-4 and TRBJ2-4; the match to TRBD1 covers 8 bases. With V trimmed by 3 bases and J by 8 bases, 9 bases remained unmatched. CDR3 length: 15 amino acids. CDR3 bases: TGTGCCAGCAGTTTCACCTCTACAGGGGGTGACATTCAGTACTTC. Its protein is CASSFTSTGGDIQYF.

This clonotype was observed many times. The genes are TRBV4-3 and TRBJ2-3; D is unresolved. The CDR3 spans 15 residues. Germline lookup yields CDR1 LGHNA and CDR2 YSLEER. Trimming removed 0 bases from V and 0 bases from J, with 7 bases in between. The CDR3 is CASSQDPRSTDTQYF. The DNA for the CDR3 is TGCGCCAGCAGCCAAGATCCCCGAAGCACAGATACGCAGTATTTT.

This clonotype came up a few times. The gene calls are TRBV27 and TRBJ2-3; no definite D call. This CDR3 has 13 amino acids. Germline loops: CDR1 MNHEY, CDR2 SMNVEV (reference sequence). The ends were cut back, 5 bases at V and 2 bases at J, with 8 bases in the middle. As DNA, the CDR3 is TGTGCCAGCAGTCTAACCCTCACAGATACGCAGTATTTT. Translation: CASSLTLTDTQYF.

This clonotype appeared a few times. CDR3 nucleotide sequence: TGTGCCAGCAGCGTCCGGGACGGACTAATGAACACTGAAGCTTTCTTT. Its translation is CASSVRDGLMNTEAFF. The chain employs TRBV9 and TRBJ1-1, with a possible D match to TRBD1 (5 bases). Deletions cut 2 bases from V and 0 bases from J, with 14 bases between. This CDR3 is 16 amino acids long. Germline loops: CDR1 SGDLS, CDR2 YYNGEE.

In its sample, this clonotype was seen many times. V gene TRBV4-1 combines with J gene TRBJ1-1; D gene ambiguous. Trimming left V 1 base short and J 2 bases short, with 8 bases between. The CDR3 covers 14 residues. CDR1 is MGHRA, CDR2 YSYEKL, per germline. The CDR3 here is CASSQVPQNTEAFF. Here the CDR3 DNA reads TGCGCCAGCAGCCAAGTCCCCCAAAACACTGAAGCTTTCTTT.

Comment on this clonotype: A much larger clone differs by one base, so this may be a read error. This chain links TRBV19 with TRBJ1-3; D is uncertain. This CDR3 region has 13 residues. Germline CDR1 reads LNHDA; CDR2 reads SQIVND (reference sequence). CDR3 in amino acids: CASSPASGDTIYF. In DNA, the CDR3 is TGTGCCAGTAGCCCCGCCTCTGGAGACACCATATATTTT.

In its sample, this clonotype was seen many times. The CDR3: CASSQGQGSLYEQYF. In DNA, the CDR3 is TGTGCCAGTAGCCAGGGACAGGGGAGCCTCTACGAGCAGTACTTC. The chain recombines TRBV19 with TRBJ2-7; 10 nucleotides align to TRBD1. CDR1 and CDR2 (germline): LNHDA, SQIVND (reference sequence). V dropped 6 bases and J dropped 3; count of bases not matched to a gene: 8. The CDR3 extends over 15 amino acids.

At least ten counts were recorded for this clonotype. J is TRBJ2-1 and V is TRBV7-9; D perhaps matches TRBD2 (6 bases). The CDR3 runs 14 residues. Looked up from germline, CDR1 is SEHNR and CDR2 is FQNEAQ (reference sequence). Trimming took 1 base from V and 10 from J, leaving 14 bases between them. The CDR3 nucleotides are TGTGCCAGCAGCTTAGGGTCCGCGGGGCCCGAGCAGTTCTTC. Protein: CASSLGSAGPEQFF.

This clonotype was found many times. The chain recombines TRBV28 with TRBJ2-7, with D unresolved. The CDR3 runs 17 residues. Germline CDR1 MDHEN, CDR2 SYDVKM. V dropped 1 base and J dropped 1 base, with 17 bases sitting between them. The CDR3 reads CASSLSPATLRSYEQYF. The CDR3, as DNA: TGTGCCAGCAGTTTATCTCCCGCCACCCTCCGATCCTACGAGCAGTACTTC. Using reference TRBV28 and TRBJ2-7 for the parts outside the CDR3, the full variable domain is DVKVTQSSRYLVKRTGEKVFLECVQDMDHENMFWYRQDPGLGLRLIYFSYDVKMKEKGDIPEGYSVSREKKERFSLILESASTNQTSMYLCASSLSPATLRSYEQYFGPGTRLTVT.

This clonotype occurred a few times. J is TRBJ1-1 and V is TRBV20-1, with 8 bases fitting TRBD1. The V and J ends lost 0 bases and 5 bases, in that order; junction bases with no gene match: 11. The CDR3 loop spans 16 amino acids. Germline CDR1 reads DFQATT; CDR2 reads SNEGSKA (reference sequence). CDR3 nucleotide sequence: TGCAGTGCTAGAGATAGACAGGGGAGCTATCGAACTGAAGCTTTCTTT. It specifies CSARDRQGSYRTEAFF.

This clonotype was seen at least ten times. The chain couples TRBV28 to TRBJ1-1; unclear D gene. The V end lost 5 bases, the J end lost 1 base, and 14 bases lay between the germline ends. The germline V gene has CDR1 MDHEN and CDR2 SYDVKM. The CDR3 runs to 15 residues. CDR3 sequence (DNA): TGTGCCAGCAGTCTCCCCCAGATAGCGAACACTGAAGCTTTCTTT. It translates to CASSLPQIANTEAFF.

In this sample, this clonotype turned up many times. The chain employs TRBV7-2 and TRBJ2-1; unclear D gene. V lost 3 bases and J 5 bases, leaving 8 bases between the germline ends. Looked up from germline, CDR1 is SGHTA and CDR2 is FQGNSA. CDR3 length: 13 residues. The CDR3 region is CASSFDTHNEQFF. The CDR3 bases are TGTGCCAGCAGCTTCGACACCCACAATGAGCAGTTCTTC.

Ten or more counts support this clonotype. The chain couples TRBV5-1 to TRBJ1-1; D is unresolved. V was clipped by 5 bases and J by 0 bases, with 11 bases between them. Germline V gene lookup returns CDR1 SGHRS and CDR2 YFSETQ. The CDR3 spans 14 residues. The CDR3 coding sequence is TGCGCCAGCAGATACGAGAATATGAACACTGAAGCTTTCTTT. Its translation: CASRYENMNTEAFF.

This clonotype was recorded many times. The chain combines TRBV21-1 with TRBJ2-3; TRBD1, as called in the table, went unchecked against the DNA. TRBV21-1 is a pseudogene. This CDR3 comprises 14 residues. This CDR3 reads CASSKVVGRRTQYF. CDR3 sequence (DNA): TGTGCCAGCAGCAAAGTAGTGGGGCGTCGTACGCAGTATTTT.

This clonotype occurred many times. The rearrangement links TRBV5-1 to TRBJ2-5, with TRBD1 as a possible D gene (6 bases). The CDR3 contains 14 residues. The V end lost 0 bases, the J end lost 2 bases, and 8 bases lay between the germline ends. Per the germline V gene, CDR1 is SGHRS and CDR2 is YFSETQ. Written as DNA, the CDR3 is TGCGCCAGCAGCTTGGCCCAGGGGCAAGAGACCCAGTACTTC. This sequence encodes CASSLAQGQETQYF.

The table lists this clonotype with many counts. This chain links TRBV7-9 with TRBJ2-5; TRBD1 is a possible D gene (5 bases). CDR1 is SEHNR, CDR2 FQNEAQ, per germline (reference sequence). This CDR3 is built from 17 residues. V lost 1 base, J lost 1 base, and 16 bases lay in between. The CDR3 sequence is CASSLGNDLGLQETQYF. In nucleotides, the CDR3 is TGTGCCAGCAGCTTAGGCAACGACTTGGGGCTCCAAGAGACCCAGTACTTC.

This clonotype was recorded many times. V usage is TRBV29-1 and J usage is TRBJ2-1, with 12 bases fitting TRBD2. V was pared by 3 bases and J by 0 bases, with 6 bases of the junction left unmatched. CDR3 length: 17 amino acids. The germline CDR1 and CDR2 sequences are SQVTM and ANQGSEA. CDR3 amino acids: CSVDGTSGSSSYNEQFF. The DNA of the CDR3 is TGCAGCGTTGACGGGACTAGCGGGTCTAGCTCCTACAATGAGCAGTTCTTC.

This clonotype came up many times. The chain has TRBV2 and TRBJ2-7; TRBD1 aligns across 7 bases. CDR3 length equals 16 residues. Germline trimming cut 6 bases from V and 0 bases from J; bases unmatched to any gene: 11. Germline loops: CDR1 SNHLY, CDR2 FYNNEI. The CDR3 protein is CASRFDPDRSSYEQYF. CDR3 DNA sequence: TGTGCCAGCAGGTTCGATCCGGACAGGTCCTCCTACGAGCAGTACTTC. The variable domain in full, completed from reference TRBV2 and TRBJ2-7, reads EPEVTQTPSHQVTQMGQEVILRCVPISNHLYFYWYRQILGQKVEFLVSFYNNEISEKSEIFDDQFSVERPDGSNFTLKIRSTKLEDSAMYFCASRFDPDRSSYEQYFGPGTRLTVT.

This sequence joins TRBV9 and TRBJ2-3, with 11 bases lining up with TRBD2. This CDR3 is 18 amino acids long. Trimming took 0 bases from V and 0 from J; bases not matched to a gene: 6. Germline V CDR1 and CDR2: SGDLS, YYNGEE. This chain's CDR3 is CASSVGLAGKPSTDTQYF. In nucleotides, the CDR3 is TGTGCCAGCAGCGTAGGACTAGCGGGAAAACCTAGCACAGATACGCAGTATTTT.

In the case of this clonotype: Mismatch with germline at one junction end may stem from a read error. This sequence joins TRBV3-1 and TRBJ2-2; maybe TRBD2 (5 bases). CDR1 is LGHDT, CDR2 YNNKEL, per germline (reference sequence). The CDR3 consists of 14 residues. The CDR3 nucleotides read TGTGCCAGCAACCAAGCGGCAGACACCGGGGAGCTGTTTTTT. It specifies CASNQAADTGELFF.

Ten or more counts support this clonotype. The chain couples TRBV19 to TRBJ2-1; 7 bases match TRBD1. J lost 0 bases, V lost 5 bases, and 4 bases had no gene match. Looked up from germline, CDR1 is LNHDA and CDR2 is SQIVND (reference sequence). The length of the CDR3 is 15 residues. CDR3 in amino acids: CASSLGDSSYNEQFF. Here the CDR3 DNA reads TGTGCCAGTAGTTTAGGGGACAGCTCCTACAATGAGCAGTTCTTC. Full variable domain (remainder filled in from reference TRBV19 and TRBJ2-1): DGGITQSPKYLFRKEGQNVTLSCEQNLNHDAMYWYRQDPGQGLRLIYYSQIVNDFQKGDIAEGYSVSREKKESFPLTVTSAQKNPTAFYLCASSLGDSSYNEQFFGPGTRLTVL.

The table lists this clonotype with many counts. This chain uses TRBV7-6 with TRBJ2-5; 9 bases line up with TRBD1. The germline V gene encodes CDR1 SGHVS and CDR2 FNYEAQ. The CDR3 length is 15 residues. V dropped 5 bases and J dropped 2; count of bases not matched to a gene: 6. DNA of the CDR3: TGTGCCAGCAGCGCCGACAGGGGGTATCAAGAGACCCAGTACTTC. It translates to CASSADRGYQETQYF.

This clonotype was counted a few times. The CDR3 DNA sequence: TGTGCCAGCAGTGCCTCTAGCGGAGCCTACAATGAGCAGTTCTTC. It codes for CASSASSGAYNEQFF. The chain couples TRBV25-1 to TRBJ2-1, with 7 bases that match TRBD2. Trimming cost V 4 bases and J 2 bases; bases outside gene matches: 5. Looked up from germline, CDR1 is MGHDK and CDR2 is SYGVNS. This CDR3 spans 15 amino acids.

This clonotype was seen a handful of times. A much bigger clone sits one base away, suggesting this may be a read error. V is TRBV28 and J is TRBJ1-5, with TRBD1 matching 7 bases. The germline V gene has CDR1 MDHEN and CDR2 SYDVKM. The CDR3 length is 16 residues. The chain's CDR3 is CAGSAPLGQPNQPQHF. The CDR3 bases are TGTGCCGGCAGTGCGCCGCTGGGACAGCCCAATCAGCCCCAGCATTTT. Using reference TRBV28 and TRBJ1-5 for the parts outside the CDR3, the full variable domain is DVKVTQSSRYLVKRTGEKVFLECVQDMDHENMFWYRQDPGLGLRLIYFSYDVKMKEKGDIPEGYSVSREKKERFSLILESASTNQTSMYLCAGSAPLGQPNQPQHFGDGTRLSIL.

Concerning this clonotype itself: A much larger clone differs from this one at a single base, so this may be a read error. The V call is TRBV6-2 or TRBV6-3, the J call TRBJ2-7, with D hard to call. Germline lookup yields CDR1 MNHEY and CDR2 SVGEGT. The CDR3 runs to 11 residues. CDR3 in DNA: TGTGCCAGCAGTTACTCGATTGAGCGGTACTTC. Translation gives CASSYSIERYF.

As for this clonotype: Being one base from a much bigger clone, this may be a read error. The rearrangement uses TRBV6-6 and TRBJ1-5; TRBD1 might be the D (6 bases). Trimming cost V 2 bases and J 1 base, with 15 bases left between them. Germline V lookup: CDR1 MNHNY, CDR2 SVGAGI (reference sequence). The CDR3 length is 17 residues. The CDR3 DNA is TGTGCCAGCAGTTACCCTAGAGGGGGGGGCAGCAATCAGCCCCAGCATTTT. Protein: CASSYPRGGGSNQPQHF.

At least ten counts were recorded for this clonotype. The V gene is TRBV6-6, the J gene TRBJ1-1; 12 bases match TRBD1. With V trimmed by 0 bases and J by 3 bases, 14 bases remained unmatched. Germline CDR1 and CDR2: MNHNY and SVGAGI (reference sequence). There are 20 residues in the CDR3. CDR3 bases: TGTGCCAGCAGTTACTCTAGCGGGACAGGGGGCTTCTTTGGGTACACTGAAGCTTTCTTT. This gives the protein CASSYSSGTGGFFGYTEAFF.